This T cell receptor (beta chain) appears in the sequencing data of a study of blood T cell repertoires in COVID-19 (TCRdb year 2020). Context from the whole study: Samples covering the acute and convalescent phases of COVID-19 were provided by collaborators in the United States, Italy and Spain. The material from the prospective study consisted of cDNA or gDNA derived from T cells, B-cell-depleted T cells, or PBMCs. The dataset comprised deeply sampled blood TCRbeta repertoires from subjects exposed to, actively infected with, or recovered from COVID-19. The repertoires were released in a freely available public database meant as a resource for research on the immune response to SARS-CoV-2. Samples were obtained from the ongoing ImmuneRACE study (first 160 participants) and from about 1,300 subjects provided by 6 global collaborators. The sample metadata nearly always contained a de-identified subject ID, COVID-19 status, age in years and sex. HLA class I and class II types, where available, came from metadata supplied by the sample provider rather than from assay-based typing. The research as a whole found: How much clinical and demographic metadata was included differed by source and by participant, and the metadata was provided uncurated.

The collaborating institutions used their own protocols to collect whole blood in K2EDTA tubes. For TCRbeta analysis, collaborators shipped samples as frozen whole blood, isolated PBMCs, or DNA extracted from either of those sample types. Remarks on this clone: The clone's antigen remains unknown. No base-level quality is on record; no much larger clone is a single base apart.

The immunoSEQ Assay, a bias-controlled multiplex PCR, was used to amplify TCRbeta CDR3 regions from genomic DNA. The original pipeline was this. Nucleated cell counts per sample were estimated from amplification of reference gene primers within the assay. To quantify the absolute abundance of each unique TCRbeta CDR3 rearrangement, sequence reads were collapsed and filtered. For each sample, productive Simpson clonality was calculated by taking the square root of Simpson's diversity index across productive rearrangements. TCRdb limited this immuneACCESS table to in-frame rearrangements with V and J called. A share of clones is missing; checked studies link under half to unresolved V genes, and the rest is unexplained. V and J calls and clone size are given by that table; D and trimming were obtained from the DNA. The sample yields around 30,000 clones; over 70% were counted once. The ten biggest clones cover almost 8% of the sample.

V is pruned by 8 bases and J by 3 bases, leaving 12 bases of the junction without a gene match. The germline V gene specifies SGHVS as CDR1 and FQNEAQ as CDR2. Counted from cysteine to phenylalanine, this CDR3 has 15 amino acids. This entry keeps only the CDR3 DNA: 45 bases, framed from base 1. Sequenced material: peripheral blood. The V gene is TRBV7-8 and the J gene is TRBJ1-2, with TRBD1 identical over 7 junction bases. This receptor was obtained from an older woman with active or convalescent COVID-19. CDR3 loop: CASRLGGLWDYGYTF. The sequence in DNA is TGTGCCAGCCGCCTAGGGGGCCTATGGGACTATGGCTACACCTTC.